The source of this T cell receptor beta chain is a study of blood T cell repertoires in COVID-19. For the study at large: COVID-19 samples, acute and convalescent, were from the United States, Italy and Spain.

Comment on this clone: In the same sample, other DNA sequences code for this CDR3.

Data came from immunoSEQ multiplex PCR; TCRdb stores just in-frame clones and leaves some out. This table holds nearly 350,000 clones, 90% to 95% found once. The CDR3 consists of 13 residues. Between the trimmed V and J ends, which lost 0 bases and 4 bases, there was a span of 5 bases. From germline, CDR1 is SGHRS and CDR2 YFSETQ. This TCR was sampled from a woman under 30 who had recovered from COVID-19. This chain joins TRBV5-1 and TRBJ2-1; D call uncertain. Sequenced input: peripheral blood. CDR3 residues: CASSLDSYNEQFF. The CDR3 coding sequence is TGCGCCAGCAGCTTGGACAGTTACAATGAGCAGTTCTTC.